This T cell receptor (beta chain) was captured by sequencing in a study of blood T cell repertoires in COVID-19. Overall study: The samples span acute and convalescent COVID-19 from the United States, Italy and Spain. Sample material is recorded as cDNA or gDNA derived from T cells, B-cell-depleted T cells, or PBMCs.

In the original processing: Counts of nucleated cells, estimated from reference gene primer amplification, were obtained. Assay: immunoSEQ multiplex PCR; the TCRdb copy retains only in-frame clones and omits some. That table furnishes V, J and clone size, whereas the DNA furnished D and trimming. The sample contains approximately 350,000 clones, 80% to 90% of which appear only once. The CDR3 runs 17 residues. CDR1 and CDR2 (germline): SGHRS, YFSETQ. Trimming left V 4 bases short and J 5 bases short, with 23 bases between. Sequenced material: peripheral blood. This chain links TRBV5-1 with TRBJ2-3; D unclear. The sequence came from a man aged 40-49 years with acute or convalescent COVID-19. CDR3 amino acids: CASSLGSSTPPVDTQYF. The CDR3 DNA is TGCGCCAGCAGCCTTGGTTCGTCGACACCGCCTGTAGATACGCAGTATTTT. Looking up the rest from reference TRBV5-1 and TRBJ2-3 gives the full variable domain: KAGVTQTPRYLIKTRGQQVTLSCSPISGHRSVSWYQQTPGQGLQFLFEYFSETQRNKGNFPGRFSGRQFSNSRSEMNVSTLELGDSALYLCASSLGSSTPPVDTQYFGPGTRLTVL.